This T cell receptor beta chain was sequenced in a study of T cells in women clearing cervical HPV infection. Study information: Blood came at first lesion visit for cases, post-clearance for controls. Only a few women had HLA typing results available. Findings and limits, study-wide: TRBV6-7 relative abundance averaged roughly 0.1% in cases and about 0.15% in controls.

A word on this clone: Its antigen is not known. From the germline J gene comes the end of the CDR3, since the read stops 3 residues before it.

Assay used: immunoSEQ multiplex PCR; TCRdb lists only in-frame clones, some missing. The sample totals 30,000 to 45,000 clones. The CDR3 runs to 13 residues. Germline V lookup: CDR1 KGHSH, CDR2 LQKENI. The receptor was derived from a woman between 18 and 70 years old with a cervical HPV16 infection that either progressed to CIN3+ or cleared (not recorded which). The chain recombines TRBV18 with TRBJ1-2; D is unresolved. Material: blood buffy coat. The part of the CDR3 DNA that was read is TGTGCCAGCTCAGACGATGGCACAGATACC. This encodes CASSDDGTDT. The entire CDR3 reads CASSDDGTDTYTF.